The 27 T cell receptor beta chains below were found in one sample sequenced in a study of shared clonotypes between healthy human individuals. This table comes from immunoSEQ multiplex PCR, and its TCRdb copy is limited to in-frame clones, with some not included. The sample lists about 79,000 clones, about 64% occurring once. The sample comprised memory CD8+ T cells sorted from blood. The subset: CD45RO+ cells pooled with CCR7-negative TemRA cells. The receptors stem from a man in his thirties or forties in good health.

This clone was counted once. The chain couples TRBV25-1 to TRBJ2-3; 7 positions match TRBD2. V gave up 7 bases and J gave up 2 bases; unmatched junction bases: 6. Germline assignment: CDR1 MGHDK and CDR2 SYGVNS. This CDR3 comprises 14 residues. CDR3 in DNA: TGTGCCAGCACGTCGGGGGACTACACAGATACGCAGTATTTT. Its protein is CASTSGDYTDTQYF.

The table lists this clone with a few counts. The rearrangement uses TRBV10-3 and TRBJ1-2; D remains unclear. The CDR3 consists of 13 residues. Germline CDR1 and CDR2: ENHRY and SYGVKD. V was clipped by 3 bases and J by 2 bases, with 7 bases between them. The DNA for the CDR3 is TGTGCCATCAGTGAACCGGGGAACTATGGCTACACCTTC. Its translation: CAISEPGNYGYTF.

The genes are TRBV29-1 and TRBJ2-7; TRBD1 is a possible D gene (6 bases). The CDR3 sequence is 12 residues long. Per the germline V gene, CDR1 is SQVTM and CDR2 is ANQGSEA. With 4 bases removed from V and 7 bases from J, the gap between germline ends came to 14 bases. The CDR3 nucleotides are TGCAGCGTTGCCCCGACAGGCCTTGAGCAGTACTTC. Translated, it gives CSVAPTGLEQYF.

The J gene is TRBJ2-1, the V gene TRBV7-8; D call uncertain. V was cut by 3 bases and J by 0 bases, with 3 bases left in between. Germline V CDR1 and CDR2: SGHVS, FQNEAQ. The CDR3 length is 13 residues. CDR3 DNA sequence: TGTGCCAGCAGCTTGGACTCCTACAATGAGCAGTTCTTC. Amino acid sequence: CASSLDSYNEQFF.

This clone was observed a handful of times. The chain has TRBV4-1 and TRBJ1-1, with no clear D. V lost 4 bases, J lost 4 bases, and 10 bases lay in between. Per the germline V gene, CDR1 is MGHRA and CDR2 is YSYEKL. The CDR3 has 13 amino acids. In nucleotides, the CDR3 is TGCGCCAGCAGCCTTAGGGAGATCACTGAAGCTTTCTTT. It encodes CASSLREITEAFF.

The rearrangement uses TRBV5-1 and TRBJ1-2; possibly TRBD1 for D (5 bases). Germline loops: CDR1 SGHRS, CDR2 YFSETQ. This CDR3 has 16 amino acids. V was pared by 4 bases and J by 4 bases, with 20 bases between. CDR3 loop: CASSAQAGGAGYGYTF. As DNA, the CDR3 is TGCGCCAGCAGCGCCCAGGCAGGAGGGGCTGGCTATGGCTACACCTTC.

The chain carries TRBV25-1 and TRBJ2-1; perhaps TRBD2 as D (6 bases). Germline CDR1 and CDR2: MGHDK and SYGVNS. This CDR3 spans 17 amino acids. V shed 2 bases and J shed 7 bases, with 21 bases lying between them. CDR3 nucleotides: TGTGCCAGCAGTGAAAATCAACCGGGACTTTCACATAATGAGCAGTTCTTC. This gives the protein CASSENQPGLSHNEQFF.

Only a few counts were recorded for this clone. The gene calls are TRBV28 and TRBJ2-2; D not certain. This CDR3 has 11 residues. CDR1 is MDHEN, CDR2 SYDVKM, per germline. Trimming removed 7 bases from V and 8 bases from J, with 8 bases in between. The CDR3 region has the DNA TGTGCCAGCAACCCTGGGGGGGAGCTGTTTTTT. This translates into CASNPGGELFF.

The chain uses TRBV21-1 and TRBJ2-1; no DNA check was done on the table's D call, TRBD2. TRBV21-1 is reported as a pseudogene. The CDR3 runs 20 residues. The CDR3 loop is CASSNRGWGARVRSYNEQFF. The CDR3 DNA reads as TGTGCCAGCAGCAACCGGGGATGGGGTGCGCGGGTCAGATCCTACAATGAGCAGTTCTTC.

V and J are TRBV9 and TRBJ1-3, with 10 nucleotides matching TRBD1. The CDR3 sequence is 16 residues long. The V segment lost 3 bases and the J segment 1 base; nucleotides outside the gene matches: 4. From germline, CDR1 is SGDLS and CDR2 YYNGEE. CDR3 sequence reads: CASSDDRGLSGNTIYF. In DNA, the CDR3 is TGTGCCAGCAGCGACGACAGGGGGCTTTCTGGAAACACCATATATTTT.

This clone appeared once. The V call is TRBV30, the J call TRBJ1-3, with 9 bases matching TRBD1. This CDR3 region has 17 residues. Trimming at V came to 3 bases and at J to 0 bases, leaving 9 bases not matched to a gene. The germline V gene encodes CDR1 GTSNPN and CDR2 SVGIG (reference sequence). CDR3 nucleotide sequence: TGTGCCTGGAGGTTCAAGGGACAGGGCCTCTCTGGAAACACCATATATTTT. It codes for CAWRFKGQGLSGNTIYF.

CDR3 sequence: CASSSGSTGELFF. DNA for the CDR3: TGTGCCAGCAGTAGCGGGAGCACCGGGGAGCTGTTTTTT. The chain joins TRBV6-4 to TRBJ2-2; the match to TRBD2 covers 8 bases. V dropped 5 bases and J dropped 4; count of bases not matched to a gene: 0. The CDR3 runs to 13 residues. Germline values: CDR1 MRHNA, CDR2 SNTAGT.

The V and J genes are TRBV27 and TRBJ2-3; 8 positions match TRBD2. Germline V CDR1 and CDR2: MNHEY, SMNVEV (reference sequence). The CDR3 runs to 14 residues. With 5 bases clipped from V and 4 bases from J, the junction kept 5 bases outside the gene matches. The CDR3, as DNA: TGTGCCAGCAGTATAGCGGGACCCCCAGATACGCAGTATTTT. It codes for CASSIAGPPDTQYF.

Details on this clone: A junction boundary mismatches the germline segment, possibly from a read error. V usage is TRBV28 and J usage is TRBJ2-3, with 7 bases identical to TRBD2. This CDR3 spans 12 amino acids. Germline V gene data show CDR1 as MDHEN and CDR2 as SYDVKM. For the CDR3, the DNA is TGTGCCAGCAGGGGGCCCAGCGGGATAGGAGGTTTT. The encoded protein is CASRGPSGIGGF.

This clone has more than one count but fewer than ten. The CDR3 is CASSVGQTNEKLFF. CDR3 sequence (DNA): TGTGCCAGCAGTGTAGGGCAGACTAATGAAAAACTGTTTTTT. The rearrangement links TRBV25-1 to TRBJ1-4; D not resolved. V lost 4 bases, J lost 2 bases, and 8 bases lay in between. Germline V gene lookup returns CDR1 MGHDK and CDR2 SYGVNS. CDR3 length equals 14 residues.

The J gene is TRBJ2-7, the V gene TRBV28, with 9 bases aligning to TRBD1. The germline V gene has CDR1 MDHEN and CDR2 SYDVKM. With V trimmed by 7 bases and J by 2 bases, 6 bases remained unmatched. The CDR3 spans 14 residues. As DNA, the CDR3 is TGTGCCAGCAATTTGGACAGGGGTCCCTACGAGCAGTACTTC. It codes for CASNLDRGPYEQYF.

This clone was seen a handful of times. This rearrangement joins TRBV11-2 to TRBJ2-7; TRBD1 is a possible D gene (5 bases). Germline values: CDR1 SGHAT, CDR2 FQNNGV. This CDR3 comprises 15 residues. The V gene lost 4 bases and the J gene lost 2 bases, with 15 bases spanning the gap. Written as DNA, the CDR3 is TGTGCCAGCAGCTCCCTAAGAGACAGCACCTACGAGCAGTACTTC. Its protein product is CASSSLRDSTYEQYF.

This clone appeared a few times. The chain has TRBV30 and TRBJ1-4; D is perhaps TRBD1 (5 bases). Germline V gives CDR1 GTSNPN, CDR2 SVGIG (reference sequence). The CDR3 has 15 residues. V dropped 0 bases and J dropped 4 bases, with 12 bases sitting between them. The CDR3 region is CAWSVQAVLNEKLFF. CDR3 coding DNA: TGTGCCTGGAGTGTACAGGCAGTACTTAATGAAAAACTGTTTTTT. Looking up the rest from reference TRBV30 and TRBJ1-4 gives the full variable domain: SQTIHQWPATLVQPVGSPLSLECTVEGTSNPNLYWYRQAAGRGLQLLFYSVGIGQISSEVPQNLSASRPQDRQFILSSKKLLLSDSGFYLCAWSVQAVLNEKLFFGSGTQLSVL.

The CDR3 nucleotides are TGCGCCAGCAGCCAAGGAATTTACTACGAGCAGTACTTC. It codes for CASSQGIYYEQYF. The V call is TRBV4-1, the J call TRBJ2-7; unclear D gene. In germline, CDR1 is MGHRA, CDR2 YSYEKL. The CDR3 consists of 13 residues. The germline V and J ends were trimmed by 1 base and 3 bases, with 7 bases remaining between them.

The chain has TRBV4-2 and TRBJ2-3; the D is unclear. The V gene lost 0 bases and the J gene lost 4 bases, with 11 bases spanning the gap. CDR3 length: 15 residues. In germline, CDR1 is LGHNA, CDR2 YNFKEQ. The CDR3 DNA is TGTGCCAGCAGCCAAGATGTTGGTGGATCAGATACGCAGTATTTT. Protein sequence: CASSQDVGGSDTQYF.

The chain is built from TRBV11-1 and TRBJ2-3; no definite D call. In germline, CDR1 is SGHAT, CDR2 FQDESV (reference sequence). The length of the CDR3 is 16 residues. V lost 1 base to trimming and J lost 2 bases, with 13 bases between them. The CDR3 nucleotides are TGTGCCAGCAGCTTAGGGTACGACATCGTCACAGATACGCAGTATTTT. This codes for CASSLGYDIVTDTQYF.

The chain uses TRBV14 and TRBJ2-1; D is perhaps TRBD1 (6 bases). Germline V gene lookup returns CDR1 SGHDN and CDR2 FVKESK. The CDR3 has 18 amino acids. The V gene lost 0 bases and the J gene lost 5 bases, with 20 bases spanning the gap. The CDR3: CASSQDTRRFRDNNEQFF. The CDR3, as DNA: TGTGCCAGCAGCCAAGATACCCGGAGATTTAGGGACAACAATGAGCAGTTCTTC.

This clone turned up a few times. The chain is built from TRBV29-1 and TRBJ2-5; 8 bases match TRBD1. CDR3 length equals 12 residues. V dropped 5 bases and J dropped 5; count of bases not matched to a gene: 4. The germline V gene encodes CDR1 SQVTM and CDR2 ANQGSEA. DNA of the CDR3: TGCAGCGTTCGACAGGGGTGGGAGACCCAGTACTTC. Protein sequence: CSVRQGWETQYF.

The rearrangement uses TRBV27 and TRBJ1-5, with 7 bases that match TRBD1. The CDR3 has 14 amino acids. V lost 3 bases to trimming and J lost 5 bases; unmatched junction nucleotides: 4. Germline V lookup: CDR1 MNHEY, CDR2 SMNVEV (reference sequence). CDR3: CASSFRGWDQPQHF. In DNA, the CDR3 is TGTGCCAGCAGTTTCAGGGGGTGGGATCAGCCCCAGCATTTT.

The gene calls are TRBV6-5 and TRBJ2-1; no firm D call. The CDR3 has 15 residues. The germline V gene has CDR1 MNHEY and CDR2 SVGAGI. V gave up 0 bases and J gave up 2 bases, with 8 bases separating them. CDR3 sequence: CASSYSQAPYNEQFF. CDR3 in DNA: TGTGCCAGCAGTTACTCGCAGGCCCCCTACAATGAGCAGTTCTTC.

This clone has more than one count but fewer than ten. CDR3 coding DNA: TGTGCCAGCAGCTTAAGTTTGACGGGCCTAGCGGGAGGAGATACGCAGTATTTT. Protein product: CASSLSLTGLAGGDTQYF. The chain uses TRBV7-2 and TRBJ2-3, with TRBD2 matching 11 bases. With 2 bases clipped from V and 5 bases from J, the junction kept 12 bases outside the gene matches. The CDR3 consists of 18 residues. The germline V gene encodes CDR1 SGHTA and CDR2 FQGNSA.

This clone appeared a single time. CDR3 in amino acids: CASSRGAGVGNEQFF. Written as DNA, the CDR3 is TGTGCCAGCAGCCGAGGAGCGGGAGTTGGGAATGAGCAGTTCTTC. The chain couples TRBV11-2 to TRBJ2-1; 8 bases match TRBD2. The length of the CDR3 is 15 residues. J lost 7 bases, V lost 5 bases, and 10 bases had no gene match. Germline V gives CDR1 SGHAT, CDR2 FQNNGV.